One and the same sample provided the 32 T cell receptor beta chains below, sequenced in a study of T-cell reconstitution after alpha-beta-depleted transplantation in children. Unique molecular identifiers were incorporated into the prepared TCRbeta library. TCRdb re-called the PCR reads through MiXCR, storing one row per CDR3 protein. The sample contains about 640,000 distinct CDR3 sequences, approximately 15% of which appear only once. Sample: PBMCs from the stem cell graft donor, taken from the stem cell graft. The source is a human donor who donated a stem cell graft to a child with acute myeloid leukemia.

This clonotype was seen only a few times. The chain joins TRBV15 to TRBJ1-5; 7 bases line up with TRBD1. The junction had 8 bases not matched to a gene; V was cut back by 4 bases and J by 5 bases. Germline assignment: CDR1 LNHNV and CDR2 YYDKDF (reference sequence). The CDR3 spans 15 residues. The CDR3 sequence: CATSNRDSLHQPQHF. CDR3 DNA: TGTGCCACCAGCAACCGGGACAGTCTTCATCAGCCCCAGCATTTT.

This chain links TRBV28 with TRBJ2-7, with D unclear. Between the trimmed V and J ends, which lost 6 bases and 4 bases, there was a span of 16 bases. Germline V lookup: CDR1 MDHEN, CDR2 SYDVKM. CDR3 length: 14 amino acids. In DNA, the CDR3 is TGTGCCAGCAGCCTAGGGTATGGTGAATACGAGCAGTACGTC. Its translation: CASSLGYGEYEQYV.

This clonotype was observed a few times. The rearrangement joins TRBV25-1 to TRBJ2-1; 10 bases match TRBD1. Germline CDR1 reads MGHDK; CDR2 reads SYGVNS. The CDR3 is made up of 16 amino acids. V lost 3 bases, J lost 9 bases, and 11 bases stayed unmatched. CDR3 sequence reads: CASSDWGGTGVREQFF. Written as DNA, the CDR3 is TGTGCCAGCAGTGATTGGGGCGGGACAGGGGTTCGTGAGCAGTTCTTC.

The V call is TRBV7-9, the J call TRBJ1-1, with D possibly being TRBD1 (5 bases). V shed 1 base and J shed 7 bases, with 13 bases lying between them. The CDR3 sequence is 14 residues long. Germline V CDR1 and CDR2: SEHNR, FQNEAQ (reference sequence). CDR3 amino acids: CASSLDGGTLEAFF. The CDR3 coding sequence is TGTGCCAGCAGCTTAGATGGGGGGACTCTTGAAGCTTTCTTT.

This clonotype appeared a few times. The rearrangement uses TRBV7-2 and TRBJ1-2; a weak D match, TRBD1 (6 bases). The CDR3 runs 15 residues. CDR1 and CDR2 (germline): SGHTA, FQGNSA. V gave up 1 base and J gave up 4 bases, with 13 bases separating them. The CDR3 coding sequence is TGTGCCAGCAGCTTAGTCAGGGGTAAAAGCTATGGCTACACCTTC. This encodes CASSLVRGKSYGYTF. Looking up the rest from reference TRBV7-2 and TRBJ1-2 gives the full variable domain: GAGVSQSPSNKVTEKGKDVELRCDPISGHTALYWYRQSLGQGLEFLIYFQGNSAPDKSGLPSDRFSAERTGGSVSTLTIQRTQQEDSAVYLCASSLVRGKSYGYTFGSGTRLTVV.

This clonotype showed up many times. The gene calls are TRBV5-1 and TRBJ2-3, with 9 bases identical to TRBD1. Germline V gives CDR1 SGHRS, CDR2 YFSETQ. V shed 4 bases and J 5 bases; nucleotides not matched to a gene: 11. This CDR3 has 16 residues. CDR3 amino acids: CASSPATGTGKDTQYF. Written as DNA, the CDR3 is TGCGCCAGCAGCCCCGCCACCGGGACAGGGAAAGATACGCAGTATTTT.

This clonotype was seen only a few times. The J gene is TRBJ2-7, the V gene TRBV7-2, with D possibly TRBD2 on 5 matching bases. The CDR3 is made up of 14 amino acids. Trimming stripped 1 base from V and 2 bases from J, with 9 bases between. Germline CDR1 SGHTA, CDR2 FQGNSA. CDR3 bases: TGTGCCAGCAGCTTAGAACCCGGGACCTACGAGCAGTACTTC. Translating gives CASSLEPGTYEQYF. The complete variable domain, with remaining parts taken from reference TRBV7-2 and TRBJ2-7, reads GAGVSQSPSNKVTEKGKDVELRCDPISGHTALYWYRQSLGQGLEFLIYFQGNSAPDKSGLPSDRFSAERTGGSVSTLTIQRTQQEDSAVYLCASSLEPGTYEQYFGPGTRLTVT.

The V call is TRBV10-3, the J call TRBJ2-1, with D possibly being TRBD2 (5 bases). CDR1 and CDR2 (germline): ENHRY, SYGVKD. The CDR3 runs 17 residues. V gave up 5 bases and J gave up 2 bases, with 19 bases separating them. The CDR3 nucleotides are TGTGCCATCAGTCCCCTGGGTAGCACCGGGGCCTACAATGAGCAGTTCTTC. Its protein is CAISPLGSTGAYNEQFF.

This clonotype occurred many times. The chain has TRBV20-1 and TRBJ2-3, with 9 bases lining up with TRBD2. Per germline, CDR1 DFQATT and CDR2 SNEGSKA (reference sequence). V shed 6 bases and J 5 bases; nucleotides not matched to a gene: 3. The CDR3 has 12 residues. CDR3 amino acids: CSALAGVDTQYF. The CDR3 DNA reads TGCAGTGCGTTAGCGGGGGTAGATACGCAGTATTTT.

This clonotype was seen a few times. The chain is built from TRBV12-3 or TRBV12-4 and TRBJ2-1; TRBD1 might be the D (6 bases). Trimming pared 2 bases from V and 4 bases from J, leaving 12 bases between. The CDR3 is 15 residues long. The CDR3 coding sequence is TGTGCCAGCAGTTTACAAGGACAGCCTTACAATGAGCAGTTCTTC. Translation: CASSLQGQPYNEQFF.

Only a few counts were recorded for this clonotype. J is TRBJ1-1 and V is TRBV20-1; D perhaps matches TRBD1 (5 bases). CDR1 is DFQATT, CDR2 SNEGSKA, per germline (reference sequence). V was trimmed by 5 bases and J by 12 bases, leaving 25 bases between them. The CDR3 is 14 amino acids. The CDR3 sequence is CSAPPWGPFLATFF. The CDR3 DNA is TGCAGTGCTCCGCCCTGGGGCCCCTTCCTGGCGACTTTCTTT.

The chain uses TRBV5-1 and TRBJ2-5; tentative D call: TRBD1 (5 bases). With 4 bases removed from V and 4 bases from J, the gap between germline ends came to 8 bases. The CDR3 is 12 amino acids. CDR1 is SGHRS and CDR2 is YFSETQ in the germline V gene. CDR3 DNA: TGCGCCAGCAGCCACACAGGAGAGACCCAGTACTTC. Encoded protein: CASSHTGETQYF.

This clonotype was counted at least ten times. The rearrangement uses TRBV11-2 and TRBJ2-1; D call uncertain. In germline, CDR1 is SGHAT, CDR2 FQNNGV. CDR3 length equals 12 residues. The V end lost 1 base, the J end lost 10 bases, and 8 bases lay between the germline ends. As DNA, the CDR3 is TGTGCCAGCAGCTTAGTAGGCCTCGAGCAGTTCTTC. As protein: CASSLVGLEQFF.

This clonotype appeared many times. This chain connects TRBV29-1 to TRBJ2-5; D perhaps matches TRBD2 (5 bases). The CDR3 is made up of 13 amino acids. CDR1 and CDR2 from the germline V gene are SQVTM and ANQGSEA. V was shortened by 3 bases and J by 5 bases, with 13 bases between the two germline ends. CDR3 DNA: TGCAGCGTTGAGGACTTAGACAAGGAGACCCAGTACTTC. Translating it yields CSVEDLDKETQYF.

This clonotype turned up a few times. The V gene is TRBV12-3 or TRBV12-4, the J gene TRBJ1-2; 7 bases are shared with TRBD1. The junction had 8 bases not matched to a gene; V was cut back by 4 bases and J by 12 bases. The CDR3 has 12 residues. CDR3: CASSSRTGSDTF. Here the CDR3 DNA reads TGTGCCAGCAGTTCCCGGACAGGCTCCGACACCTTC.

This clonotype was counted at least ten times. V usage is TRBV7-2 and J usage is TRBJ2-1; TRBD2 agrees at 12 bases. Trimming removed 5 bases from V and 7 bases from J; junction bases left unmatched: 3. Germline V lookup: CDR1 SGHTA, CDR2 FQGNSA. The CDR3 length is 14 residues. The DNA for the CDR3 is TGTGCCAGCAGCCTCACTAGCGGGAGGAATGAGCAGTTCTTC. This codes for CASSLTSGRNEQFF.

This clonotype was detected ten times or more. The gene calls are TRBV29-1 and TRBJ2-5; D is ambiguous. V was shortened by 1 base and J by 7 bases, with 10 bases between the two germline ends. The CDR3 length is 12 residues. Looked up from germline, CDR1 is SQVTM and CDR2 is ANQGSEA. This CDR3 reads CSVEAPTATQYF. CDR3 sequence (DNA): TGCAGCGTTGAAGCCCCTACGGCGACCCAGTACTTC.

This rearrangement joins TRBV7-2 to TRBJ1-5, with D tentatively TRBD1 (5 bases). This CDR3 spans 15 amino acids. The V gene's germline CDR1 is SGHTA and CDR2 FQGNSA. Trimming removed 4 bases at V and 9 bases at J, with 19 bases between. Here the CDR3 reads CASSSSISTGGPQHF. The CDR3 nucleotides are TGTGCCAGCAGCTCCTCTATTTCTACAGGCGGGCCCCAGCATTTT.

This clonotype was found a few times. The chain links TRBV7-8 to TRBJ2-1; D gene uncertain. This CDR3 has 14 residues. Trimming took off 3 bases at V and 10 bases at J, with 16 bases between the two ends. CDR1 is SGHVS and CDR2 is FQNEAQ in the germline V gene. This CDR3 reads CASSFLPPTREQFF. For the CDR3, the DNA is TGTGCCAGCAGCTTCTTACCCCCTACCAGGGAGCAGTTCTTC.

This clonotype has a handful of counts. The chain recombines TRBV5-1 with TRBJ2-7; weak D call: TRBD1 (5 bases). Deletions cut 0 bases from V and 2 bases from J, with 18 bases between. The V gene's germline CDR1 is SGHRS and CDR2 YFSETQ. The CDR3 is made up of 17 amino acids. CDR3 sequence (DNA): TGCGCCAGCAGCTTGGTATCCGGAACAGGTCCCACCTACGAGCAGTACTTC. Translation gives CASSLVSGTGPTYEQYF.

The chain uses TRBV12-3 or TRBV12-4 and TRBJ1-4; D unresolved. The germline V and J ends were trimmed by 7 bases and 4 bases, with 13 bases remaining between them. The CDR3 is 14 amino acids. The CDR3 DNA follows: TGTGCCAGCACCGCCGCGGAGGGTAATGAAAAACTGTTTTTT. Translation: CASTAAEGNEKLFF.

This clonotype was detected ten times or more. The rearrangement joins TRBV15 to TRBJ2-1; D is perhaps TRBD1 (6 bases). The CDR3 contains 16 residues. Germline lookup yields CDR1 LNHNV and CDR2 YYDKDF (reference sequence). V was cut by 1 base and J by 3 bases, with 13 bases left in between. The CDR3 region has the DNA TGTGCCACCAGCAGAGGCAGGGGTTCGGACTACAATGAGCAGTTCTTC. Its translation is CATSRGRGSDYNEQFF.

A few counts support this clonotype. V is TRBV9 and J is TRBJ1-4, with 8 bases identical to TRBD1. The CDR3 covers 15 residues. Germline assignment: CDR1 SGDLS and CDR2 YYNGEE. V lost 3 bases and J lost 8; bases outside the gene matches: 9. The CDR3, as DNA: TGTGCCAGCAGCGCTACCGGGGACAGGTTGGAAAAACTGTTTTTT. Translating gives CASSATGDRLEKLFF.

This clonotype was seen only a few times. The CDR3, as DNA: TGTGCCAGCACCGAAGGAGGGGGTTATGGCTACACCTTC. Residues: CASTEGGGYGYTF. The chain has TRBV7-2 and TRBJ1-2, with TRBD1 as a possible D gene (6 bases). CDR1 is SGHTA, CDR2 FQGNSA, per germline. Trimming pared 7 bases from V and 5 bases from J, leaving 14 bases between. The CDR3 spans 13 residues.

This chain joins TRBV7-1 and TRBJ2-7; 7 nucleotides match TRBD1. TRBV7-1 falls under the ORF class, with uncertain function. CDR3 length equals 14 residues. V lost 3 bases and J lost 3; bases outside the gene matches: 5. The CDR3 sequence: CASSSSDRDYEQYV. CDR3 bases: TGTGCCAGCAGCTCGAGCGACAGGGACTACGAGCAGTACGTC.

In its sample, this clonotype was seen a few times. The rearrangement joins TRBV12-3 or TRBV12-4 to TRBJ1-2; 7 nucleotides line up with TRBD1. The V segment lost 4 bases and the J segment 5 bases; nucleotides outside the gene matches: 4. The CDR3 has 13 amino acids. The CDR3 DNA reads TGTGCCAGCAGTTGGGACAGCTTATATGGCTACACCTTC. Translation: CASSWDSLYGYTF.

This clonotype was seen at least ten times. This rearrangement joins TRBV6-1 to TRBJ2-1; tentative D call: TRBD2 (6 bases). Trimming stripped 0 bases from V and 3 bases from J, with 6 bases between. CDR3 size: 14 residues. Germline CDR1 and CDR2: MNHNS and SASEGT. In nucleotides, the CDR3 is TGTGCCAGCAGTGAAGCGGGGGGCTACAATGAGCAGTTCTTC. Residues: CASSEAGGYNEQFF.

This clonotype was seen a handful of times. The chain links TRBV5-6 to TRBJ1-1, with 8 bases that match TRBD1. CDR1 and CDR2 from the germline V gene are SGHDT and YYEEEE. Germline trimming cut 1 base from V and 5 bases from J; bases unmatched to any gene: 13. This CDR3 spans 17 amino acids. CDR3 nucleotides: TGTGCCAGCAGCTTGCTCAAAGGACAGGGTGTAGGGACTGAAGCTTTCTTT. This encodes CASSLLKGQGVGTEAFF.

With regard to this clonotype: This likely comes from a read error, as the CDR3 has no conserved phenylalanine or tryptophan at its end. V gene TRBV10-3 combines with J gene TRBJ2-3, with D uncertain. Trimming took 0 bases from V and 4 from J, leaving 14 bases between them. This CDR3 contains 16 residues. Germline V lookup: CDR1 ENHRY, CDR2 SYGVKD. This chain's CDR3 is CAISESTYEVADTQYL. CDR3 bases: TGTGCCATCAGTGAGTCGACTTACGAGGTTGCAGATACGCAGTATTTA.

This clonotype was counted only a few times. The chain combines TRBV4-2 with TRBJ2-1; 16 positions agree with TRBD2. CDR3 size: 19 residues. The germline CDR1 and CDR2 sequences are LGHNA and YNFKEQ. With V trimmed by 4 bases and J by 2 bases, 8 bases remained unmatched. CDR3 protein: CASSLPGTSGGGTYNEQFF. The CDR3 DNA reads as TGTGCCAGCAGCCTCCCCGGGACTAGCGGGGGGGGCACCTACAATGAGCAGTTCTTC.

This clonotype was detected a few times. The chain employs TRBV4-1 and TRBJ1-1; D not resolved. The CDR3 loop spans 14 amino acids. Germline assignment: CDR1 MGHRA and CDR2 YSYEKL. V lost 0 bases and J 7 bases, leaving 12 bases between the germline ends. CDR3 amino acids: CASSQDNRNYEAFF. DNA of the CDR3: TGCGCCAGCAGCCAAGATAACAGAAACTATGAAGCTTTCTTT.

The CDR3 protein is CSAREQDLPANYGYTF. The CDR3 DNA follows: TGCAGTGCTAGAGAGCAGGACCTTCCTGCTAACTATGGCTACACCTTC. The gene calls are TRBV20-1 and TRBJ1-2; D is unresolved. The CDR3 is made up of 16 amino acids. V lost 0 bases, J lost 0 bases, and 14 bases lay in between. In germline, CDR1 is DFQATT, CDR2 SNEGSKA (reference sequence).